Below, one TCR beta chain is given with its context. Its specificity is unknown. A read error may produce the germline difference seen at one junction end. Healthy bone marrow donors made up the cohort. Germline CDR1 reads MNHEY; CDR2 reads SVGAGI. The CDR3 covers 15 residues. The data stem from a study of cytomegalovirus exposure and HLA in healthy donors. In the PCR, 60 Vbeta and 13 Jbeta primers were used. Produced via immunoSEQ multiplex PCR; TCRdb's table is partial and in-frame only. This sample carries tens of thousands of clones, less than 80% of them seen once, and the ten largest clones take about 12%. Study outcomes and limitations: CMV serostatus was the only immune exposure information that was available. Cytomegalovirus association was assigned to over 150 TCR beta chains. Associated with HLA alleles at 0.05 false discovery rate in a later analysis were about 17,000 TCR beta sequences.

Sequences were obtained from PBMCs. This TCR was recovered from a woman aged 40 to 50 in good health and CMV-seropositive. The rearrangement joins TRBV6-5 to TRBJ2-2, with a weak D call TRBD2 (6 bases). In DNA, the CDR3 is TGTGCCAGCAGACCTCCGGGCGGGAACGCCGGGGAGCTGTTTTTT. Its protein product is CASRPPGGNAGELFF.